What follows describes a single T cell receptor beta chain. Its ends do not fully match the called genes, so a read error is possible. This CDR3 spans 17 amino acids. CDR1 is KGHDR, CDR2 SFDVKD, per germline. These data are taken from a study of CDR3 diversity in severe acne. TCRdb recomputed calls from the PCR reads with MiXCR, one row per CDR3 protein. In the table there are about 84,000 distinct CDR3 sequences, under 65% of which are singletons. J is TRBJ2-7 and V is TRBV24-1; maybe TRBD1 (6 bases). This TCR came from a male donor in good health, without acne. Source material: blood. The CDR3 sequence: CATSDFRNTGSSGELYF. CDR3 bases: TGTGCCACCAGTGATTTTCGAAACACAGGGTCTTCCGGGGAGCTGTACTTC.